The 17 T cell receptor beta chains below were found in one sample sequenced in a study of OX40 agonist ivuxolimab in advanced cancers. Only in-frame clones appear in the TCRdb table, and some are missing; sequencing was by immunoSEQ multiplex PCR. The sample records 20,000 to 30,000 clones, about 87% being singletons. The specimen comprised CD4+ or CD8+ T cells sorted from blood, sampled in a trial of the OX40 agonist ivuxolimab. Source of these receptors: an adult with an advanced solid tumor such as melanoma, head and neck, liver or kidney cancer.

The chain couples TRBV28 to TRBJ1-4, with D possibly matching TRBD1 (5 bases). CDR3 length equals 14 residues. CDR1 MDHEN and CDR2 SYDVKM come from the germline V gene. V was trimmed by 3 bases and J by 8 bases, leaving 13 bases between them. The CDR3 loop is CASSLDIWTEKLFF. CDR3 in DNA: TGTGCCAGCAGTTTGGACATTTGGACGGAAAAACTGTTTTTT.

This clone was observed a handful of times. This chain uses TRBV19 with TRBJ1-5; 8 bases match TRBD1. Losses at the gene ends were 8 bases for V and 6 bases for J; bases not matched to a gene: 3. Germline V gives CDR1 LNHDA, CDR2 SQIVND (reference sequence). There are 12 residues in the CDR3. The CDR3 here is CASQGAGQPQHF. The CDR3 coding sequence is TGTGCCAGTCAGGGGGCAGGTCAGCCCCAGCATTTT.

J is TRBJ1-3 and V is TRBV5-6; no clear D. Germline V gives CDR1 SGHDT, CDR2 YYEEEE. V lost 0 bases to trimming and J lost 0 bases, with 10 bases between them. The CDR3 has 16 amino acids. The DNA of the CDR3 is TGTGCCAGCAGCTTGGGGTTCTTACCCTCTGGAAACACCATATATTTT. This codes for CASSLGFLPSGNTIYF. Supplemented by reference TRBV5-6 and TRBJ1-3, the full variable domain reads DAGVTQSPTHLIKTRGQQVTLRCSPKSGHDTVSWYQQALGQGPQFIFQYYEEEERQRGNFPDRFSGHQFPNYSSELNVNALLLGDSALYLCASSLGFLPSGNTIYFGEGSWLTVV.

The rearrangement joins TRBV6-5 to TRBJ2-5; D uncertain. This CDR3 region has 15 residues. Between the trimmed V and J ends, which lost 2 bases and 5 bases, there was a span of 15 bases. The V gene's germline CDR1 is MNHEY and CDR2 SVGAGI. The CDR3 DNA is TGTGCCAGCAGTTACCTCCCGGCGATGAGGGAGACCCAGTACTTC. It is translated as CASSYLPAMRETQYF.

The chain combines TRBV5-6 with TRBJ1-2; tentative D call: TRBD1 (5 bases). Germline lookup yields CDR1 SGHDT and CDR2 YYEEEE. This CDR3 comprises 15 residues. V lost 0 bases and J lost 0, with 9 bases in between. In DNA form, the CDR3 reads TGTGCCAGCAGCTTGGGTGCGGGGGCTAACTATGGCTACACCTTC. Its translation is CASSLGAGANYGYTF.

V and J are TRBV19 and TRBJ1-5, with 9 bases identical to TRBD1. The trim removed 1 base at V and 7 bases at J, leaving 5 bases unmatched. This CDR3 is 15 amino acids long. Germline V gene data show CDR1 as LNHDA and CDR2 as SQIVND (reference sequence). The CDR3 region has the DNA TGTGCCAGTAGTATAGTGACAGGGGGGGACCAGCCCCAGCATTTT. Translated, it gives CASSIVTGGDQPQHF.

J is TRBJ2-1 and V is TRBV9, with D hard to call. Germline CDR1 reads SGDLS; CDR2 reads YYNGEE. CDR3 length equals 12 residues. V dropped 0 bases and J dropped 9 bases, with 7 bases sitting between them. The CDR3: CASSVGVGEQFF. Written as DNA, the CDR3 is TGTGCCAGCAGCGTAGGAGTGGGTGAGCAGTTCTTC.

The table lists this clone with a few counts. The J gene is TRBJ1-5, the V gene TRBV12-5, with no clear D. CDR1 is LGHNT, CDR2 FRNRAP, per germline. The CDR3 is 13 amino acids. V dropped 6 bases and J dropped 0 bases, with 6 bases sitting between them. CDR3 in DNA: TGTGCTAGTGGCAAGGATAGCAATCAGCCCCAGCATTTT. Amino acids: CASGKDSNQPQHF.

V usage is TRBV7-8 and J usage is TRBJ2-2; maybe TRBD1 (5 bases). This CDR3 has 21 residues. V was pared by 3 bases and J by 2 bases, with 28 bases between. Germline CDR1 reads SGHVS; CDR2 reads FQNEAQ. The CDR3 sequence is CASSFPVSYLGPTENTGELFF. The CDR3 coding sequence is TGTGCCAGCAGCTTCCCTGTTTCCTATCTGGGCCCGACAGAAAACACCGGGGAGCTGTTTTTT.

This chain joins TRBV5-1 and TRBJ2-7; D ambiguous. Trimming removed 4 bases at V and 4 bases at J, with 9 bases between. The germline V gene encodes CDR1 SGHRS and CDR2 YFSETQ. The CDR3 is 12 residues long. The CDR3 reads CASSPDGYEQYF. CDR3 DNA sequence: TGCGCCAGCAGCCCAGACGGATACGAGCAGTACTTC. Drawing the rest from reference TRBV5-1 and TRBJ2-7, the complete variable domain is KAGVTQTPRYLIKTRGQQVTLSCSPISGHRSVSWYQQTPGQGLQFLFEYFSETQRNKGNFPGRFSGRQFSNSRSEMNVSTLELGDSALYLCASSPDGYEQYFGPGTRLTVT.

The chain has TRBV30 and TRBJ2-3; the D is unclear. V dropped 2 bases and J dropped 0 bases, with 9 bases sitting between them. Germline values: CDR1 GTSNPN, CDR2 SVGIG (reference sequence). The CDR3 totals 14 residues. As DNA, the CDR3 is TGTGCCTGGAGTAAGTTCGCTAGCACAGATACGCAGTATTTT. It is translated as CAWSKFASTDTQYF.

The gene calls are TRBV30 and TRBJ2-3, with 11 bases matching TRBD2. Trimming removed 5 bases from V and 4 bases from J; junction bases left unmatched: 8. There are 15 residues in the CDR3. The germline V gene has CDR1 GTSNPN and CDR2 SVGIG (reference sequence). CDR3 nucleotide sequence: TGTGCCTGGGGCGTAGCGGGGGGGCGATCAGATACGCAGTATTTT. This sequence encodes CAWGVAGGRSDTQYF. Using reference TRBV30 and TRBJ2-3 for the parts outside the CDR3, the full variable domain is SQTIHQWPATLVQPVGSPLSLECTVEGTSNPNLYWYRQAAGRGLQLLFYSVGIGQISSEVPQNLSASRPQDRQFILSSKKLLLSDSGFYLCAWGVAGGRSDTQYFGPGTRLTVL.

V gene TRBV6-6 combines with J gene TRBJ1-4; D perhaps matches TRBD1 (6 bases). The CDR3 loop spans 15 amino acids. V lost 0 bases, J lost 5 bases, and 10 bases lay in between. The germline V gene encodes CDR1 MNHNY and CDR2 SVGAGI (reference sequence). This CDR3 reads CASSYSRQANEKLFF. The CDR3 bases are TGTGCCAGCAGTTACTCTCGACAGGCCAATGAAAAACTGTTTTTT.

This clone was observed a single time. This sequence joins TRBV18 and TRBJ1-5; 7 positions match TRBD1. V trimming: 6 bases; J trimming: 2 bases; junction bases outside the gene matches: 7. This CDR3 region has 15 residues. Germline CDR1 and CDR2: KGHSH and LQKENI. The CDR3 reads CASSGGQGGNQPQHF. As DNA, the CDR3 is TGTGCCAGCTCCGGGGGGCAGGGGGGCAATCAGCCCCAGCATTTT.

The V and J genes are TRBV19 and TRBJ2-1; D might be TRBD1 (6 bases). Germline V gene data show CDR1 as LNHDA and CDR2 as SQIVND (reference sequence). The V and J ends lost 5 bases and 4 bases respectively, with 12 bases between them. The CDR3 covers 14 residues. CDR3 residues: CASSPGATYNEQFF. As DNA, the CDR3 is TGTGCCAGTAGTCCAGGGGCTACTTACAATGAGCAGTTCTTC.

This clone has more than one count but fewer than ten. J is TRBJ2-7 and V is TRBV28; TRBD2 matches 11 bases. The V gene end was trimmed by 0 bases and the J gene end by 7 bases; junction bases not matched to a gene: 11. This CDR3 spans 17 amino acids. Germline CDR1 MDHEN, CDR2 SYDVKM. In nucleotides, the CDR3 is TGTGCCAGCAGTTTATGGCGATTAGCGGGGGGGCCGGGGGAGCAGTACTTC. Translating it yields CASSLWRLAGGPGEQYF.

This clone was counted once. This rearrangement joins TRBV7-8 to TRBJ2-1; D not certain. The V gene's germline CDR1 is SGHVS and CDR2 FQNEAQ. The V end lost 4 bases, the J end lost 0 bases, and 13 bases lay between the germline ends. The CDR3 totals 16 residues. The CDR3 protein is CASSSLALSSYNEQFF. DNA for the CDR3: TGTGCCAGCAGCTCCCTTGCGCTCAGCTCCTACAATGAGCAGTTCTTC.